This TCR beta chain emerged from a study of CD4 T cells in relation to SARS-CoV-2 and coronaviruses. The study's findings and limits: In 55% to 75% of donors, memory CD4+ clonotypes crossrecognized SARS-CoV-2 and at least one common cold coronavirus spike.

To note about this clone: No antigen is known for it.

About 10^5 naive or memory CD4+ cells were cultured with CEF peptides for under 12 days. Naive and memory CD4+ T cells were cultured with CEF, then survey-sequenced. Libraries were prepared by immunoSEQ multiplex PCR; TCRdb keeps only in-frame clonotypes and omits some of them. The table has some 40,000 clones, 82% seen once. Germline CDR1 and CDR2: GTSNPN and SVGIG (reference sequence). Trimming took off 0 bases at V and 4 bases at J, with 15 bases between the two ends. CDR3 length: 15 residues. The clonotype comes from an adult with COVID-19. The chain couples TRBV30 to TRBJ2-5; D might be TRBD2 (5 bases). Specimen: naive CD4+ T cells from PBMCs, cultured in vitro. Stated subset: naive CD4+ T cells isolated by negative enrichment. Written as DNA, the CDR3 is TGTGCCTGGAGTGTACAGCAGATACGGGGAGAGACCCAGTACTTC. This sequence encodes CAWSVQQIRGETQYF. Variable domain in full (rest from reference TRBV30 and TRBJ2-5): SQTIHQWPATLVQPVGSPLSLECTVEGTSNPNLYWYRQAAGRGLQLLFYSVGIGQISSEVPQNLSASRPQDRQFILSSKKLLLSDSGFYLCAWSVQQIRGETQYFGPGTRLLVL.